The 20 T cell receptor beta chains below come from one sample, sequenced in a study of response to subunit inactivated influenza vaccine. TCRdb re-analysed the RT-PCR reads in MiXCR, keeping a single row per CDR3 protein. The table records roughly 760,000 distinct CDR3 sequences, about 20% of them present only once. The source was PBMCs from blood, collected approximately 5 days after vaccination. These receptors originate from a man aged 50-60 years who received an inactivated influenza vaccine.

This clonotype came up a few times. The gene calls are TRBV10-3 and TRBJ2-2; either TRBD1 or TRBD2 may fit D (5 bases each). Germline V gene data show CDR1 as ENHRY and CDR2 as SYGVKD. V lost 0 bases, J lost 6 bases, and 17 bases lay in between. The CDR3 covers 17 residues. DNA of the CDR3: TGTGCCATCAGTGAGTCGCCTGGTCAGGGAGAGGCCGGGGAGCTGTTTTTT. Its translation: CAISESPGQGEAGELFF.

This clonotype was detected only a few times. This chain joins TRBV21-1 and TRBJ2-2; the table's D call, TRBD1, has no DNA check behind it. TRBV21-1 is an annotated pseudogene. The CDR3 covers 18 residues. Here the CDR3 reads CASSKRGLVRQSTGELFF. CDR3 sequence (DNA): TGTGCCAGCAGCAAAAGGGGGTTGGTCCGACAGTCGACCGGGGAGCTGTTTTTT.

This clonotype was picked up a small number of times. The chain is built from TRBV20-1 and TRBJ2-1; D unresolved. V was shortened by 1 base and J by 0 bases, with 13 bases between the two germline ends. CDR1 DFQATT and CDR2 SNEGSKA come from the germline V gene (reference sequence). CDR3 length: 16 residues. Here the CDR3 DNA reads TGCAGTGCTAGAGCTGGACGTCCGAGCTCCTACAATGAGCAGTTCTTC. Translation: CSARAGRPSSYNEQFF.

This chain links TRBV5-1 with TRBJ2-3; D assignment may be TRBD1 or TRBD2 (5 bases each). V was trimmed by 8 bases and J by 6 bases, leaving 13 bases between them. The CDR3 contains 12 residues. The germline V gene encodes CDR1 SGHRS and CDR2 YFSETQ. The CDR3, as DNA: TGCGCCAGTGCCGGGGCCAGCGATACGCAGTATTTT. Residues: CASAGASDTQYF.

The chain recombines TRBV5-1 with TRBJ2-2, with a possible D match to TRBD2 (7 bases). The ends were cut back, 4 bases at V and 7 bases at J, with 17 bases in the middle. This CDR3 is 15 amino acids long. Germline V gene data show CDR1 as SGHRS and CDR2 as YFSETQ. The CDR3 reads CASSPPGGNGGELFF. CDR3 nucleotides: TGCGCCAGCAGCCCGCCGGGGGGCAATGGCGGGGAGCTGTTTTTT. The full variable domain, its missing parts supplied by reference TRBV5-1 and TRBJ2-2, is KAGVTQTPRYLIKTRGQQVTLSCSPISGHRSVSWYQQTPGQGLQFLFEYFSETQRNKGNFPGRFSGRQFSNSRSEMNVSTLELGDSALYLCASSPPGGNGGELFFGEGSRLTVL.

This rearrangement joins TRBV20-1 to TRBJ2-3; unclear D gene. V was clipped by 8 bases and J by 0 bases, with 12 bases between them. The CDR3 spans 13 residues. Germline V gene data show CDR1 as DFQATT and CDR2 as SNEGSKA (reference sequence). CDR3 loop: CSLVPASTDTQYF. The CDR3, as DNA: TGCAGTCTGGTGCCTGCTAGCACAGATACGCAGTATTTT.

This clonotype came up many times. The chain is built from TRBV5-1 and TRBJ2-1; perhaps D is TRBD1 or TRBD2 (7 bases each). CDR3 length equals 16 residues. The germline gives CDR1 SGHRS, CDR2 YFSETQ. Trimming took off 4 bases at V and 5 bases at J, with 19 bases between the two ends. The CDR3 sequence: CASSVRGAGGDNEQFF. As DNA, the CDR3 is TGCGCCAGCAGCGTGAGGGGCGCAGGGGGGGACAATGAGCAGTTCTTC.

The chain combines TRBV5-1 with TRBJ2-4, with D unresolved. Looked up from germline, CDR1 is SGHRS and CDR2 is YFSETQ. The length of the CDR3 is 16 residues. Deletions cut 5 bases from V and 0 bases from J, with 15 bases between. CDR3 amino acids: CASSLLPDSAKNIQYF. The CDR3 region has the DNA TGCGCCAGCAGTTTACTACCCGACTCAGCCAAAAACATTCAGTACTTC.

The rearrangement joins TRBV12-3 or TRBV12-4 to TRBJ2-5; TRBD2 aligns across 14 bases. The trim removed 4 bases at V and 5 bases at J, leaving 15 bases unmatched. The CDR3 loop spans 19 amino acids. The CDR3 region is CASSSSFPMTSGGDETQYF. The CDR3 nucleotides are TGTGCCAGCAGTTCCTCTTTCCCGATGACTAGCGGGGGGGATGAGACCCAGTACTTC.

This clonotype was seen only a few times. The rearrangement uses TRBV25-1 and TRBJ2-1, with D unclear. Germline CDR1 is MGHDK and CDR2 is SYGVNS. V was trimmed by 2 bases and J by 3 bases, leaving 2 bases between them. The length of the CDR3 is 12 residues. This CDR3 is CASSEVYNEQFF. The CDR3, as DNA: TGTGCCAGCAGTGAAGTCTACAATGAGCAGTTCTTC.

This clonotype was seen only a few times. The gene calls are TRBV10-3 and TRBJ2-1; maybe TRBD1 (5 bases). In germline, CDR1 is ENHRY, CDR2 SYGVKD. V lost 0 bases, J lost 2 bases, and 8 bases lay in between. This CDR3 is built from 15 residues. CDR3 region: CAISESQVPYNEQFF. For the CDR3, the DNA is TGTGCCATCAGTGAGTCACAGGTCCCCTACAATGAGCAGTTCTTC.

The chain links TRBV18 to TRBJ2-7; 11 nucleotides match TRBD2. CDR3 size: 17 residues. CDR1 and CDR2 from the germline V gene are KGHSH and LQKENI. V was pared by 6 bases and J by 5 bases, with 15 bases of the junction left unmatched. In nucleotides, the CDR3 is TGTGCCAGCTCCCCATCGTCGGCTAGCGGGAGGTCCCACGAGCAGTACTTC. Its translation: CASSPSSASGRSHEQYF. The full variable domain, its missing parts supplied by reference TRBV18 and TRBJ2-7, is NAGVMQNPRHLVRRRGQEARLRCSPMKGHSHVYWYRQLPEEGLKFMVYLQKENIIDESGMPKERFSAEFPKEGPSILRIQQVVRGDSAAYFCASSPSSASGRSHEQYFGPGTRLTVT.

This clonotype was detected only a few times. This rearrangement joins TRBV2 to TRBJ2-3, with D unresolved. Per the germline V gene, CDR1 is SNHLY and CDR2 is FYNNEI. This CDR3 spans 17 amino acids. Trimming took 0 bases from V and 2 from J, leaving 15 bases between them. DNA for the CDR3: TGTGCCAGCAGTGAAGCGCTTCAGGCTACTATCACAGATACGCAGTATTTT. Translating gives CASSEALQATITDTQYF.

In its sample, this clonotype was seen a few times. V gene TRBV12-3 or TRBV12-4 combines with J gene TRBJ2-2; 10 bases agree with TRBD1. The CDR3 contains 14 residues. J gave up 6 bases and V 3 bases, and 1 base lay outside the gene matches. The CDR3 is CASSFGTGAGELFF. Written as DNA, the CDR3 is TGTGCCAGCAGTTTCGGGACAGGGGCCGGGGAGCTGTTTTTT.

The genes are TRBV4-1 and TRBJ1-4; possibly TRBD1 for D (6 bases). The CDR3 length is 17 residues. CDR1 is MGHRA and CDR2 is YSYEKL in the germline V gene. V gave up 2 bases and J gave up 4 bases, with 17 bases separating them. This chain's CDR3 is CASSQKTTGFINEKLFF. CDR3 bases: TGCGCCAGCAGCCAAAAAACGACAGGATTTATTAATGAAAAACTGTTTTTT.

There are a few counts of this clonotype. The gene calls are TRBV5-6 and TRBJ1-2; 8 nucleotides align to TRBD1. Per the germline V gene, CDR1 is SGHDT and CDR2 is YYEEEE. The length of the CDR3 is 14 residues. Trimming took 9 bases from V and 3 from J; bases not matched to a gene: 10. Here the CDR3 DNA reads TGTGCCACGAGATCGACAGGGGAACACTATGGCTACACCTTC. Its translation: CATRSTGEHYGYTF.

A few counts support this clonotype. V is TRBV7-9 and J is TRBJ1-5; TRBD1 matches at 7 bases. CDR1 is SEHNR, CDR2 FQNEAQ, per germline (reference sequence). This CDR3 region has 15 residues. Trimming removed 4 bases from V and 5 bases from J; junction bases left unmatched: 8. The chain's CDR3 is CASSSLDRADQPQHF. The DNA for the CDR3 is TGTGCCAGCAGCTCGCTCGACAGGGCGGATCAGCCCCAGCATTTT. Looking up the rest from reference TRBV7-9 and TRBJ1-5 gives the full variable domain: DTGVSQNPRHKITKRGQNVTFRCDPISEHNRLYWYRQTLGQGPEFLTYFQNEAQLEKSRLLSDRFSAERPKGSFSTLEIQRTEQGDSAMYLCASSSLDRADQPQHFGDGTRLSIL.

This clonotype came up many times. This rearrangement joins TRBV5-1 to TRBJ2-3; D perhaps matches TRBD1 (6 bases). This CDR3 region has 15 residues. Germline assignment: CDR1 SGHRS and CDR2 YFSETQ. Trimming took off 4 bases at V and 4 bases at J, with 16 bases between the two ends. The CDR3 DNA sequence: TGCGCCAGCAGCCGCCCGACAGGACAACCAGATACGCAGTATTTT. Residues: CASSRPTGQPDTQYF.

The chain couples TRBV28 to TRBJ2-2; D is undetermined. Germline V gene sequence: CDR1 MDHEN, CDR2 SYDVKM. The CDR3 contains 13 residues. The V end was cut by 9 bases, the J end by 4 bases, with 12 bases between. CDR3 coding DNA: TGTGCCAGTGATACAGCATTCACCGGGGAGCTGTTTTTT. Translation: CASDTAFTGELFF.

Comments on this clonotype: Germline is not matched at one junction end, which may reflect a read error. The chain carries TRBV2 and TRBJ2-5; a possible D gene is TRBD1 (5 bases). Germline CDR1 and CDR2: SNHLY and FYNNEI. CDR3 length: 14 residues. The CDR3 here is CASREAQGTMAQYF. The CDR3 bases are TGTGCCAGCCGTGAAGCCCAGGGCACGATGGCCCAGTACTTC.